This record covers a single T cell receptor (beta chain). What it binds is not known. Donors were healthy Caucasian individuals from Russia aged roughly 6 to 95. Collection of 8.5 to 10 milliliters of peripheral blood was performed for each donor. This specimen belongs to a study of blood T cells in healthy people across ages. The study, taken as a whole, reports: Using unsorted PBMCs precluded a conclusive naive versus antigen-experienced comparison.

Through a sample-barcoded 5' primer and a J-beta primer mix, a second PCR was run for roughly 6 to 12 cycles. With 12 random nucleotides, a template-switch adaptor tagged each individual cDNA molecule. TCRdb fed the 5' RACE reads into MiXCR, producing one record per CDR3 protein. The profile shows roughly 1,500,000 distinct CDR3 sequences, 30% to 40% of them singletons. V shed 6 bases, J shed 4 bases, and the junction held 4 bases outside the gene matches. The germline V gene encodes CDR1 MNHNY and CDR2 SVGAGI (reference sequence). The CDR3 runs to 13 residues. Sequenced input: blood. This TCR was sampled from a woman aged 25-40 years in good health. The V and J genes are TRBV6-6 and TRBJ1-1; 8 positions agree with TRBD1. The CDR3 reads CASSRGTGTEAFF. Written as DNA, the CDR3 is TGTGCCAGCAGCCGAGGGACAGGCACTGAAGCTTTCTTT.